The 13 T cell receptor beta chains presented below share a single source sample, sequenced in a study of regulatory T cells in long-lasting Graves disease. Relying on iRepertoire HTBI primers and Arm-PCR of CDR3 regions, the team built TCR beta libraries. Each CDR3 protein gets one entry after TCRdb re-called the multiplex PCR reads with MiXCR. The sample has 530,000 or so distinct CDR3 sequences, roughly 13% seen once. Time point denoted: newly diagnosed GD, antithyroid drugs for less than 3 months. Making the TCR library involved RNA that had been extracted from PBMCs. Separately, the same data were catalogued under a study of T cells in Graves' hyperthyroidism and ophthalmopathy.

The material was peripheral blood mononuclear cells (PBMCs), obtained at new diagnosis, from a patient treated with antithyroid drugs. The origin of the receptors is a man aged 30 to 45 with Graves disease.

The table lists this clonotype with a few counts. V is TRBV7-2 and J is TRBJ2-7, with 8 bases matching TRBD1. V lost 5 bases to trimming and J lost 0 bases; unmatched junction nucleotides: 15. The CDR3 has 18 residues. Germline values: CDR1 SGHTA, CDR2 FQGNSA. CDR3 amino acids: CASSLGQGITRDSYEQYF. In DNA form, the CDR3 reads TGTGCCAGCAGCCTCGGACAGGGAATTACGCGGGACTCCTACGAGCAGTACTTC.

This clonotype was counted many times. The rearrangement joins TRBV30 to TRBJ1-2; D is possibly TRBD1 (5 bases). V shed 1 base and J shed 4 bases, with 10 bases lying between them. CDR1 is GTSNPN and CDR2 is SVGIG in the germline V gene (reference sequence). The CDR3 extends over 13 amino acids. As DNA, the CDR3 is TGTGCCTGGAGTGCAGACAGTCCCTATGGCTACACCTTC. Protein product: CAWSADSPYGYTF.

CDR3 sequence reads: CASSLGDRGLDEQYF. CDR3 DNA: TGCGCCAGCAGCTTGGGGGACAGGGGGCTCGACGAGCAGTACTTC. The chain joins TRBV5-1 to TRBJ2-7, with 12 positions matching TRBD1. CDR1 SGHRS and CDR2 YFSETQ come from the germline V gene. V was pared by 0 bases and J by 5 bases, with 3 bases of the junction left unmatched. CDR3 length: 15 amino acids.

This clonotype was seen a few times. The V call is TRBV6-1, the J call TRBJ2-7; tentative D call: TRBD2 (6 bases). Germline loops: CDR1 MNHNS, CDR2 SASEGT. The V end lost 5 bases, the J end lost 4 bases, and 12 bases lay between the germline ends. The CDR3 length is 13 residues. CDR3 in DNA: TGTGCCAGCAGTCGGGACTTAATGTACGAGCAGTACTTC. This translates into CASSRDLMYEQYF.

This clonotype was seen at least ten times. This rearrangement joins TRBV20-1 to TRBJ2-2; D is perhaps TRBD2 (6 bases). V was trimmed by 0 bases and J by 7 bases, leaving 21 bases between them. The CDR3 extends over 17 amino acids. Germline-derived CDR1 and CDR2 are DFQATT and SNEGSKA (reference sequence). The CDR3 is CSARDQNRGTPGGELFF. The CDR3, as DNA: TGCAGTGCTAGAGATCAAAACCGCGGGACCCCGGGCGGGGAGCTGTTTTTT.

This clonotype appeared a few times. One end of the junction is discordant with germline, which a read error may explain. In nucleotides, the CDR3 is TGTGCCAGCAGCTTGTTTCCGGGAACCATAAGCAATCAGCCCCAGCATTTT. Translated: CASSLFPGTISNQPQHF. The chain couples TRBV5-1 to TRBJ1-5; D gene unclear. This CDR3 comprises 17 residues. Germline V CDR1 and CDR2: SGHRS, YFSETQ.

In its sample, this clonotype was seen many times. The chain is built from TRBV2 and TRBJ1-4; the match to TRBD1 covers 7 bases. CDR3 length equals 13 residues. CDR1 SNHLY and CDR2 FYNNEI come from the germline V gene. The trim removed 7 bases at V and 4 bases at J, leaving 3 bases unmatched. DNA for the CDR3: TGTGCCAGCAAGCAGGGGGTTAATGAAAAACTGTTTTTT. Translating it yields CASKQGVNEKLFF.

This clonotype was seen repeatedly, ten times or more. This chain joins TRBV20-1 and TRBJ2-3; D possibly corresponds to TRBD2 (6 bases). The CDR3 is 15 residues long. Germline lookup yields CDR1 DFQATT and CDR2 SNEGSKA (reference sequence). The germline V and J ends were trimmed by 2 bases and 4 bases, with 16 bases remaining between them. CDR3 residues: CSARPGGRGSDTQYF. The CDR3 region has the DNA TGCAGTGCTAGACCAGGAGGGCGGGGTTCAGATACGCAGTATTTT.

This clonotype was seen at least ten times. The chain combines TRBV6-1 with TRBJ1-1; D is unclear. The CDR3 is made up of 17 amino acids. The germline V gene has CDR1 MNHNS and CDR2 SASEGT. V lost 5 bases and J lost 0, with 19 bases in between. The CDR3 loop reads CASSPYRGSRMNTEAFF. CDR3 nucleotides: TGTGCCAGCAGTCCCTATCGAGGCAGCCGAATGAACACTGAAGCTTTCTTT.

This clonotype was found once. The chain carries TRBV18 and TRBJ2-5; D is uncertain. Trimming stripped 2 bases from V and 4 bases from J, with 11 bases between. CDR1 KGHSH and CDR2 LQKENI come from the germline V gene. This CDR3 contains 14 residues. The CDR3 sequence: CASSPLIGIETQYF. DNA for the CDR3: TGTGCCAGCTCACCATTGATAGGGATAGAGACCCAGTACTTC.

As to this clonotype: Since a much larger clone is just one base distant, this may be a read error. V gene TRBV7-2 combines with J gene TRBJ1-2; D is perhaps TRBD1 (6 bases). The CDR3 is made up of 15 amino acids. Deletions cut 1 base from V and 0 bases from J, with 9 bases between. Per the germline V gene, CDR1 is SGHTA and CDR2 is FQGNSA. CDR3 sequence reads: CASSLVDSANYGYTF. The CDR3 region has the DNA TGTGCCAGCAGCTTAGTGGACAGCGCTAACTATGGCTACACCTTC.

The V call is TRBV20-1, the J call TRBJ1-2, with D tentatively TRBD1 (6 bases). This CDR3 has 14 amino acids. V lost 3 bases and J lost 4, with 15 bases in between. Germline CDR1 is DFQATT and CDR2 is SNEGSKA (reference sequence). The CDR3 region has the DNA TGCAGTGCTAGGGGCAGGGGAAAAGGCTATGGCTACACCTTC. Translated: CSARGRGKGYGYTF.

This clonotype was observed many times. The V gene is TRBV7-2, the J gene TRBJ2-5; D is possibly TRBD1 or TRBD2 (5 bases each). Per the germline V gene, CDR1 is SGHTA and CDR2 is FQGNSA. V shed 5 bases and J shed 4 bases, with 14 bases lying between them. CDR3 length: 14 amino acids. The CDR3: CASSLIVRGETQYF. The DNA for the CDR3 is TGTGCCAGCAGCCTGATAGTGAGGGGAGAGACCCAGTACTTC.